Following are 20 T cell receptor beta chains from one sample sequenced in a study of graft-versus-host responses after intestinal transplantation. No cognate antigen is known for these TCRs. The protocol was immunoSEQ multiplex PCR, while the TCRdb copy is restricted to in-frame clones and leaves out a portion. The profile shows tens of thousands of clones, approximately 94% of them singletons. The sequencing here drew on unstimulated CD8+ T cells sorted from spleen or lymph node cells, taken before intestinal transplant. These receptors originate from a human donor who received an intestinal transplant.

V usage is TRBV13 and J usage is TRBJ2-1; D possibly corresponds to TRBD2 (6 bases). The germline V gene has CDR1 PRHDT and CDR2 FYEKMQ (reference sequence). The length of the CDR3 is 12 residues. V was trimmed by 5 bases and J by 8 bases, leaving 10 bases between them. The CDR3: CASSHREHEQFF. The CDR3 bases are TGTGCCAGCAGCCACCGGGAGCATGAGCAGTTCTTC.

The chain combines TRBV29-1 with TRBJ2-1; maybe TRBD2 (7 bases). Looked up from germline, CDR1 is SQVTM and CDR2 is ANQGSEA. V gave up 3 bases and J gave up 4 bases, with 16 bases separating them. This CDR3 is built from 15 residues. The CDR3 loop reads CSVETGGLRYNEQFF. DNA for the CDR3: TGCAGCGTTGAGACGGGGGGCCTCCGTTACAATGAGCAGTTCTTC.

The chain's CDR3 is CASSLDGTGENNEQFF. The DNA for the CDR3 is TGTGCCAGCAGCTTAGATGGGACAGGGGAGAACAATGAGCAGTTCTTC. V gene TRBV11-3 combines with J gene TRBJ2-1, with 10 nucleotides matching TRBD1. The ends lost 0 bases at V and 5 bases at J; junction bases unmatched: 4. Germline loops: CDR1 SGHNT, CDR2 YENEEA. CDR3 size: 16 residues. The full variable domain, rest sourced from reference TRBV11-3 and TRBJ2-1, is EAGVVQSPRYKIIEKKQPVAFWCNPISGHNTLYWYLQNLGQGPELLIRYENEEAVDDSQLPKDRFSAERLKGVDSTLKIQPAELGDSAVYLCASSLDGTGENNEQFFGPGTRLTVL.

This rearrangement joins TRBV13 to TRBJ2-1; no clear D gene. The CDR3 spans 12 residues. Germline values: CDR1 PRHDT, CDR2 FYEKMQ (reference sequence). V was cut by 0 bases and J by 7 bases, with 4 bases left in between. CDR3 nucleotides: TGTGCCAGCAGCTTAGGGAGGAATGAGCAGTTCTTC. It specifies CASSLGRNEQFF.

The CDR3 nucleotides read TGCAGCGTTGAAGGGACAAGTCAGAACACTGAAGCTTTCTTT. Translation: CSVEGTSQNTEAFF. V is TRBV29-1 and J is TRBJ1-1; perhaps TRBD1 as D (5 bases). The CDR3 loop spans 14 amino acids. V lost 1 base, J lost 1 base, and 10 bases lay in between. Looked up from germline, CDR1 is SQVTM and CDR2 is ANQGSEA.

J is TRBJ1-2 and V is TRBV25-1; D gene uncertain. The V and J ends lost 2 bases and 4 bases respectively, with 11 bases between them. This CDR3 region has 14 residues. The germline V gene has CDR1 MGHDK and CDR2 SYGVNS. Written as DNA, the CDR3 is TGTGCCAGCAGTGAACAGGAGGGCCGCTATGGCTACACCTTC. Translation gives CASSEQEGRYGYTF.

This chain uses TRBV19 with TRBJ1-2; 7 nucleotides line up with TRBD1. The CDR3 extends over 15 amino acids. V gave up 2 bases and J gave up 2 bases; unmatched junction bases: 5. The V gene's germline CDR1 is LNHDA and CDR2 SQIVND (reference sequence). The CDR3 loop reads CASSISARGNYGYTF. CDR3 in DNA: TGTGCCAGTAGTATATCCGCCAGGGGGAACTATGGCTACACCTTC.

Note on this clone: The same CDR3 also results from other DNA sequences found in this sample. J is TRBJ1-1 and V is TRBV27; unclear D gene. The V end was cut by 6 bases, the J end by 4 bases, with 6 bases between. Germline CDR1 MNHEY, CDR2 SMNVEV (reference sequence). This CDR3 contains 11 residues. CDR3 sequence reads: CASRRGTEAFF. The CDR3 nucleotides are TGTGCCAGCAGACGAGGCACTGAAGCTTTCTTT.

V and J are TRBV10-1 and TRBJ2-3, with D unresolved. CDR1 WNHNN and CDR2 SYGVQD come from the germline V gene (reference sequence). The CDR3 length is 13 residues. V shed 4 bases and J shed 5 bases, with 10 bases lying between them. CDR3 sequence: CASSVQQQDTQYF. The DNA for the CDR3 is TGCGCCAGCAGTGTCCAACAACAAGATACGCAGTATTTT.

CDR3 DNA: TGTGCCAGCAGCTCGACCCAGGGGGTTTTAGATACGCAGTATTTT. Encoded protein: CASSSTQGVLDTQYF. The chain carries TRBV7-9 and TRBJ2-3; TRBD1 matches at 7 bases. V dropped 4 bases and J dropped 5; count of bases not matched to a gene: 9. Germline CDR1 is SEHNR and CDR2 is FQNEAQ (reference sequence). The CDR3 has 15 amino acids.

V is TRBV7-8 and J is TRBJ1-6; 7 nucleotides match TRBD1. This CDR3 spans 15 amino acids. CDR1 and CDR2 (germline): SGHVS, FQNEAQ. V lost 3 bases, J lost 9 bases, and 8 bases stayed unmatched. CDR3 loop: CASSFRDSFISPLHF. The CDR3 coding sequence is TGTGCCAGCAGCTTCCGGGACAGTTTTATTTCACCCCTCCACTTT.

This chain links TRBV29-1 with TRBJ2-7, with TRBD2 matching over 14 bases. The germline V gene encodes CDR1 SQVTM and CDR2 ANQGSEA. Losses at the gene ends were 0 bases for V and 4 bases for J; bases not matched to a gene: 2. This CDR3 has 15 residues. CDR3 in DNA: TGCAGCGTTGAAGATGGGACTAGCGGGGGTTACGAGCAGTACTTC. Protein sequence: CSVEDGTSGGYEQYF.

In this sample, this clone turned up once. V is TRBV11-2 and J is TRBJ2-7; 8 bases map to TRBD2. Germline CDR1 SGHAT, CDR2 FQNNGV. The ends lost 1 base at V and 2 bases at J; junction bases unmatched: 10. This CDR3 comprises 17 residues. The chain's CDR3 is CASSLVVGLAGTYEQYF. The CDR3 coding sequence is TGTGCCAGCAGCTTAGTGGTTGGGCTAGCGGGTACCTACGAGCAGTACTTC.

CDR3 DNA: TGTGCCAGCAGCCCGGGAAACACCATATATTTT. It yields the protein CASSPGNTIYF. The chain uses TRBV7-9 and TRBJ1-3; D gene ambiguous. Trimming took 5 bases from V and 4 from J, leaving 3 bases between them. CDR1 is SEHNR, CDR2 FQNEAQ, per germline (reference sequence). The CDR3 contains 11 residues.

This chain links TRBV27 with TRBJ1-2; 9 bases line up with TRBD1. The CDR3 is 15 amino acids. Germline CDR1 MNHEY, CDR2 SMNVEV (reference sequence). V lost 3 bases, J lost 4 bases, and 6 bases stayed unmatched. The CDR3: CASSLGTGSLYGYTF. DNA of the CDR3: TGTGCCAGCAGTTTGGGGACAGGGTCCCTCTATGGCTACACCTTC.

The chain has TRBV14 and TRBJ1-3; D is uncertain. This CDR3 is 17 amino acids long. In germline, CDR1 is SGHDN, CDR2 FVKESK. V lost 1 base, J lost 0 bases, and 13 bases lay in between. CDR3 sequence (DNA): TGTGCCAGCAGCCAAGTTAGGAACAGAGACTCTGGAAACACCATATATTTT. It specifies CASSQVRNRDSGNTIYF.

This clone was recorded once. This sequence joins TRBV9 and TRBJ1-1; TRBD1 agrees at 8 bases. The CDR3 loop spans 14 amino acids. Germline CDR1 and CDR2: SGDLS and YYNGEE. The V gene end was trimmed by 0 bases and the J gene end by 4 bases; junction bases not matched to a gene: 2. CDR3 region: CASSVGTGTTEAFF. The CDR3 region has the DNA TGTGCCAGCAGCGTAGGGACAGGGACCACTGAAGCTTTCTTT.

This clone was seen only a few times. This sequence joins TRBV19 and TRBJ1-2, with 7 bases fitting TRBD1. J lost 2 bases, V lost 1 base, and 1 base had no gene match. From germline, CDR1 is LNHDA and CDR2 SQIVND (reference sequence). The CDR3 totals 14 residues. CDR3 in amino acids: CASSIGGQNYGYTF. CDR3 in DNA: TGTGCCAGTAGTATAGGGGGACAGAACTATGGCTACACCTTC.

The chain couples TRBV19 to TRBJ2-2; tentatively, D is TRBD2 (5 bases). Germline loops: CDR1 LNHDA, CDR2 SQIVND (reference sequence). V was cut by 5 bases and J by 7 bases, with 17 bases left in between. The length of the CDR3 is 15 residues. The CDR3 DNA reads TGTGCCAGTAGTGACGGGGAAACAGACGTCGGGGAGCTGTTTTTT. As protein: CASSDGETDVGELFF.

This clone came up a few times. J is TRBJ2-3 and V is TRBV7-2, with 7 bases aligning to TRBD2. The V segment lost 3 bases and the J segment 2 bases; nucleotides outside the gene matches: 11. The CDR3 loop spans 17 amino acids. The germline CDR1 and CDR2 sequences are SGHTA and FQGNSA. CDR3 sequence: CASSFRGSGVTTDTQYF. CDR3 in DNA: TGTGCCAGCAGCTTCCGAGGGAGCGGGGTGACCACAGATACGCAGTATTTT.